The 22 T cell receptor beta chains listed next were all sequenced from one sample in a study of blood T cell repertoires in COVID-19. Profiled with immunoSEQ multiplex PCR; TCRdb holds only in-frame clones, not every one. The repertoire holds 300,000 to 350,000 clones, with roughly 89% as singletons. The sample was PBMCs or T cells enriched from blood (not recorded which). These receptors all stem from a woman between 18 and 30 years old with acute COVID-19.

This chain links TRBV19 with TRBJ2-1; D perhaps matches TRBD2 (6 bases). V gave up 8 bases and J gave up 4 bases, with 21 bases separating them. The CDR3 has 16 residues. The germline gives CDR1 LNHDA, CDR2 SQIVND (reference sequence). The CDR3 DNA reads TGTGCCAGTTCACGGGGGTTCCTAGGCATATACAATGAGCAGTTCTTC. It yields the protein CASSRGFLGIYNEQFF.

The chain employs TRBV5-1 and TRBJ1-5, with D hard to call. Trimming left V 2 bases short and J 1 base short, with 10 bases between. From germline, CDR1 is SGHRS and CDR2 YFSETQ. This CDR3 has 15 residues. The CDR3 sequence is CASSFSDFSNQPQHF. The CDR3, as DNA: TGCGCCAGCAGCTTTTCAGACTTCAGCAATCAGCCCCAGCATTTT.

This CDR3 is CASSISEPRFNYGYTF. The DNA for the CDR3 is TGTGCCAGTAGTATCAGCGAGCCCCGTTTTAACTATGGCTACACCTTC. The chain uses TRBV19 and TRBJ1-2; D is unclear. Trimming removed 3 bases at V and 1 base at J, with 15 bases between. Germline assignment: CDR1 LNHDA and CDR2 SQIVND (reference sequence). The CDR3 is 16 residues long.

The chain is built from TRBV7-2 and TRBJ1-1; unclear D gene. V was pared by 4 bases and J by 1 base, with 13 bases between. The CDR3 is made up of 15 amino acids. Germline V CDR1 and CDR2: SGHTA, FQGNSA. In DNA, the CDR3 is TGTGCCAGCAGCTCCCAGACGACAAGGAACACTGAAGCTTTCTTT. Its translation: CASSSQTTRNTEAFF.

The chain is built from TRBV7-9 and TRBJ2-7; D not resolved. Germline lookup yields CDR1 SEHNR and CDR2 FQNEAQ (reference sequence). Trimming pared 5 bases from V and 4 bases from J, leaving 9 bases between. The CDR3 loop spans 12 amino acids. The CDR3 loop is CASSRESYEQYF. The CDR3 coding sequence is TGTGCCAGCAGCAGAGAATCTTACGAGCAGTACTTC.

The chain carries TRBV5-1 and TRBJ2-7; 7 nucleotides agree with TRBD1. Germline V gene data show CDR1 as SGHRS and CDR2 as YFSETQ. The CDR3 has 15 amino acids. The trim removed 4 bases at V and 5 bases at J, leaving 12 bases unmatched. The CDR3 bases are TGCGCCAGCAGCCCGGACAGGTCGGATGGGAACGAGCAGTACTTC. It codes for CASSPDRSDGNEQYF.

The rearrangement links TRBV7-6 to TRBJ2-7, with 7 bases lining up with TRBD2. V shed 1 base and J 4 bases; nucleotides not matched to a gene: 10. CDR3 size: 16 residues. Germline V gene sequence: CDR1 SGHVS, CDR2 FNYEAQ. The CDR3 protein is CASSLVVAAGQYEQYF. The DNA for the CDR3 is TGTGCCAGCAGCTTAGTCGTGGCAGCGGGGCAATACGAGCAGTACTTC.

This chain joins TRBV4-1 and TRBJ1-5, with D possibly TRBD1 on 6 matching bases. CDR1 and CDR2 from the germline V gene are MGHRA and YSYEKL. The CDR3 loop spans 15 amino acids. Trimming shortened V by 4 bases and J by 8 bases, and 18 bases separated the two germline ends. CDR3 bases: TGCGCCAGCAGCCTAGAGACAGGCCCAGGGGAGCCCCAGCATTTT. Translated: CASSLETGPGEPQHF.

In DNA, the CDR3 is TGCGCCAGCAGCTACGGACTAGCGGGAGGGTTTCCAGATACGCAGTATTTT. It encodes CASSYGLAGGFPDTQYF. This chain links TRBV5-1 with TRBJ2-3, with TRBD2 identical over 15 bases. CDR1 SGHRS and CDR2 YFSETQ come from the germline V gene. This CDR3 is 17 amino acids long. V gave up 3 bases and J gave up 4 bases; unmatched junction bases: 6.

This clone was seen a handful of times. This sequence joins TRBV2 and TRBJ2-7; D is perhaps TRBD1 (6 bases). Deletions cut 4 bases from V and 4 bases from J, with 11 bases between. Germline lookup yields CDR1 SNHLY and CDR2 FYNNEI. This CDR3 region has 13 residues. The CDR3 nucleotides read TGTGCCAGCAGTGGAAACAGGGTGTACGAGCAGTACTTC. Its translation: CASSGNRVYEQYF.

The chain joins TRBV5-5 to TRBJ2-1, with 10 positions matching TRBD2. In germline, CDR1 is SGHKS, CDR2 YYEKEE (reference sequence). The J segment lost 10 bases and the V segment lost 4 bases, leaving 14 bases of the junction unmatched. The CDR3 has 16 residues. The CDR3 DNA sequence: TGTGCCAGCAGCCCTGGGGGGAGCGGGAGGGCCGAAGAGCAGTTCTTC. Translated, it gives CASSPGGSGRAEEQFF.

This clone was detected only a few times. The chain employs TRBV9 and TRBJ2-7; no definite D call. V was trimmed by 7 bases and J by 1 base, leaving 15 bases between them. The germline V gene encodes CDR1 SGDLS and CDR2 YYNGEE. This CDR3 has 14 residues. In nucleotides, the CDR3 is TGTGCCAGCGGCCCGAGGCTCTTGTCCTACGAGCAGTACTTC. This gives the protein CASGPRLLSYEQYF.

CDR3 amino acids: CASRTTGSPGGEQYF. Here the CDR3 DNA reads TGTGCCAGCAGGACGACCGGGAGCCCGGGTGGGGAGCAGTACTTC. The chain uses TRBV19 and TRBJ2-7; a weak D match, TRBD2 (6 bases). The length of the CDR3 is 15 residues. CDR1 and CDR2 (germline): LNHDA, SQIVND (reference sequence). V lost 9 bases and J lost 7, with 25 bases in between.

This chain uses TRBV7-2 with TRBJ1-1, with D unclear. Germline CDR1 is SGHTA and CDR2 is FQGNSA. The CDR3 length is 14 residues. V was trimmed by 7 bases and J by 4 bases, leaving 16 bases between them. For the CDR3, the DNA is TGTGCCAGCATCCTAAGCCCTCCGGGCACTGAAGCTTTCTTT. Its translation: CASILSPPGTEAFF.

The gene calls are TRBV12-3 or TRBV12-4 and TRBJ1-1; the match to TRBD1 covers 8 bases. With 5 bases clipped from V and 6 bases from J, the junction kept 2 bases outside the gene matches. The CDR3 is made up of 12 amino acids. CDR3 coding DNA: TGTGCCAGCAGTACGACAGGGGCTGAAGCTTTCTTT. Its translation is CASSTTGAEAFF.

The V call is TRBV28, the J call TRBJ1-3; a possible D gene is TRBD1 (5 bases). CDR1 is MDHEN, CDR2 SYDVKM, per germline. The V end lost 0 bases, the J end lost 0 bases, and 12 bases lay between the germline ends. The CDR3 length is 17 residues. CDR3 protein: CASSLWGGLSSGNTIYF. CDR3 coding DNA: TGTGCCAGCAGTTTATGGGGGGGTCTGAGCTCTGGAAACACCATATATTTT. Variable domain in full (rest from reference TRBV28 and TRBJ1-3): DVKVTQSSRYLVKRTGEKVFLECVQDMDHENMFWYRQDPGLGLRLIYFSYDVKMKEKGDIPEGYSVSREKKERFSLILESASTNQTSMYLCASSLWGGLSSGNTIYFGEGSWLTVV.

The chain recombines TRBV18 with TRBJ1-2; TRBD1 agrees at 9 bases. V dropped 0 bases and J dropped 4; count of bases not matched to a gene: 9. The CDR3 is made up of 17 amino acids. The germline gives CDR1 KGHSH, CDR2 LQKENI. The CDR3 loop is CASSPPGQGWGTYGYTF. CDR3 in DNA: TGTGCCAGCTCACCACCGGGACAGGGCTGGGGTACCTATGGCTACACCTTC.

On this clone: The identical CDR3 is also encoded by other nucleotide sequences in the sample. The chain is built from TRBV3-1 (or the pseudogene TRBV3-2) and TRBJ2-1; unclear D gene. Germline lookup yields CDR1 LGHDT and CDR2 YNNKEL (reference sequence). The CDR3 runs 15 residues. V shed 0 bases and J shed 0 bases, with 6 bases lying between them. CDR3 sequence: CASSQDTVSYNEQFF. CDR3 bases: TGTGCCAGCAGCCAAGATACGGTCTCCTACAATGAGCAGTTCTTC.

V is TRBV24-1 and J is TRBJ2-1, with 16 positions matching TRBD2. Per germline, CDR1 KGHDR and CDR2 SFDVKD. V shed 1 base, J shed 7 bases, and the junction held 9 bases outside the gene matches. The CDR3 consists of 19 residues. As DNA, the CDR3 is TGTGCCACCAGTGATTTACCCGGGACTAGCGGGAGGGCGGGGAATGAGCAGTTCTTC. It yields the protein CATSDLPGTSGRAGNEQFF.

The chain combines TRBV18 with TRBJ1-3; D uncertain. The CDR3 has 16 amino acids. V gave up 1 base and J gave up 3 bases, with 13 bases separating them. Germline CDR1 reads KGHSH; CDR2 reads LQKENI. DNA of the CDR3: TGTGCCAGCTCACCACGAGGATTTGAGGGTGGAAACACCATATATTTT. This sequence encodes CASSPRGFEGGNTIYF.

The V gene is TRBV27, the J gene TRBJ2-1, with 8 bases fitting TRBD2. Germline loops: CDR1 MNHEY, CDR2 SMNVEV (reference sequence). This CDR3 region has 14 residues. With 7 bases clipped from V and 6 bases from J, the junction kept 8 bases outside the gene matches. The CDR3 region has the DNA TGTGCCAGCACCGTCCTAGCGGGTAGCAATGAGCAGTTCTTC. Translated, it gives CASTVLAGSNEQFF.

The CDR3 sequence: CASLRGASLWETQYF. The CDR3 coding sequence is TGCGCCAGCCTCCGTGGGGCCTCCTTATGGGAGACCCAGTACTTC. This chain connects TRBV5-1 to TRBJ2-5; D may be TRBD1 (5 bases). The germline V gene has CDR1 SGHRS and CDR2 YFSETQ. This CDR3 has 15 amino acids. The germline V and J ends were trimmed by 7 bases and 5 bases, with 21 bases remaining between them. Using reference TRBV5-1 and TRBJ2-5 for the parts outside the CDR3, the full variable domain is KAGVTQTPRYLIKTRGQQVTLSCSPISGHRSVSWYQQTPGQGLQFLFEYFSETQRNKGNFPGRFSGRQFSNSRSEMNVSTLELGDSALYLCASLRGASLWETQYFGPGTRLLVL.